Sequencing of this T cell receptor (beta chain) was carried out in a study of cytomegalovirus exposure and HLA in healthy donors. The CDR3 covers 16 residues. The germline V gene encodes CDR1 MNHEY and CDR2 SMNVEV (reference sequence). Trimming took 6 bases from V and 4 from J, leaving 18 bases between them. Notes on this clone: Its antigen is unidentified.

The study ran its PCR with 60 Vbeta and 13 Jbeta primers. Assay: immunoSEQ multiplex PCR; the TCRdb copy retains only in-frame clones and omits some. Here the sample spans around 80,000 clones, approximately 60% being singletons. Findings and caveats of the study: Three CMV-associated chains were confirmed in vitro to be specific for CMV antigens. With later analysis, a missense DCLRE1C variant became linked to TCR beta V- and J-gene trimming.

The chain has TRBV27 and TRBJ1-4; D is perhaps TRBD1 (6 bases). This receptor was obtained from a male donor in good health and CMV-seropositive. Sequenced sample: PBMCs. The CDR3 nucleotides read TGTGCCAGCAGCTCGTGGGGCGGGGGCGGTAATGAAAAACTGTTTTTT. The encoded protein is CASSSWGGGGNEKLFF.